Sequencing of this T cell receptor (beta chain) was carried out in a study of long-term antiretroviral therapy in people with HIV. The assay used was immunoSEQ (version v3.0), run at survey level. Data came from immunoSEQ multiplex PCR; TCRdb stores just in-frame clones and leaves some out. The table lists about 43,000 clones, less than 95% of them singletons. Overall study results and limits: Among HIV repertoires, CDR3 length ranges were narrower than those of controls.

The CDR3 spans 19 residues. Germline V gives CDR1 LNHDA, CDR2 SQIVND (reference sequence). The junction had 14 bases not matched to a gene; V was cut back by 3 bases and J by 2 bases. On this clone itself: Its specificity is not known.

Sequencing used unsorted PBMCs, obtained roughly 9.5 years after starting antiretroviral therapy. This sequence originates from a man under 40 with HIV. The genes are TRBV19 and TRBJ2-1; 9 bases match TRBD2. The CDR3 sequence is CASSIFLYQRGAAYNEQFF. For the CDR3, the DNA is TGTGCCAGTAGTATTTTCTTGTACCAGCGGGGGGCGGCCTACAATGAGCAGTTCTTC.